This entry lists 11 T cell receptor beta chains sequenced from one sample in a study of blood T cells in healthy people across ages. A second about 6 to 11 cycle PCR used barcoded and J-beta primers. TCRdb analysed the 5' RACE reads with MiXCR anew, one entry per CDR3 protein. The profile shows roughly 800,000 distinct CDR3 sequences, about 62% of them singletons. The sequencing input was blood. The source is a man aged 25 to 40 in good health.

V and J are TRBV4-2 and TRBJ2-4; TRBD1 matches at 10 bases. The J call may be wrong; the DNA end is better matched by TRBJ2-7. Germline V CDR1 and CDR2: LGHNA, YNFKEQ. This CDR3 has 16 amino acids. The DNA for the CDR3 is TGTGCCAGCAGCCAAGAGTGGACAGGGGGTTTCTACGAGCAGTACTTC. It codes for CASSQEWTGGFYEQYF.

The J gene is TRBJ2-7, the V gene TRBV29-1; perhaps TRBD1 as D (5 bases). This CDR3 contains 13 residues. The V end lost 5 bases, the J end lost 7 bases, and 18 bases lay between the germline ends. The germline CDR1 and CDR2 sequences are SQVTM and ANQGSEA. The CDR3 DNA reads TGCAGCGTTAGGCAGGGTATTTACAATGAGCAGTACTTC. Protein: CSVRQGIYNEQYF.

A word on this clonotype: This could be a read error, since a much larger clone is one nucleotide away. The chain uses TRBV13 and TRBJ2-1; TRBD1 might be the D (6 bases). CDR3 length: 19 residues. CDR1 and CDR2 from the germline V gene are PRHDT and FYEKMQ (reference sequence). Trimming pared 5 bases from V and 8 bases from J, leaving 31 bases between. CDR3 nucleotide sequence: TGTGCCAGCAGCCACCTCACTAGTTGGGCATTTTCAGGGGACGATGAGCAGTTCTTC. This encodes CASSHLTSWAFSGDDEQFF.

This clonotype was counted a few times. V and J are TRBV5-1 and TRBJ2-1; TRBD2 matches 11 bases. V was clipped by 0 bases and J by 6 bases; unmatched bases: 5. The CDR3 has 16 residues. Germline V gene sequence: CDR1 SGHRS, CDR2 YFSETQ. The CDR3 loop is CASSLATTSGINEQFF. The CDR3 DNA is TGCGCCAGCAGCTTGGCCACGACTAGCGGGATCAATGAGCAGTTCTTC.

The chain recombines TRBV2 with TRBJ2-2; D is uncertain. Germline V lookup: CDR1 SNHLY, CDR2 FYNNEI. Deletions cut 5 bases from V and 7 bases from J, with 11 bases between. This CDR3 is 13 amino acids long. CDR3 loop: CASSSGIGGELFF. The CDR3 DNA follows: TGTGCCAGCAGTAGTGGAATAGGCGGGGAGCTGTTTTTT.

The chain links TRBV29-1 to TRBJ2-1, with TRBD1 as a possible D gene (6 bases). The CDR3 has 15 residues. V lost 4 bases and J lost 0, with 13 bases in between. Looked up from germline, CDR1 is SQVTM and CDR2 is ANQGSEA. CDR3 in amino acids: CSVARGITSYNEQFF. In DNA form, the CDR3 reads TGCAGCGTTGCTAGGGGGATAACCTCCTACAATGAGCAGTTCTTC.

For the CDR3, the DNA is TGCAGTGCTAGAGGCCCAGTAGCGGGGGGGAAGAATGAGCAGTACTTC. Amino acid sequence: CSARGPVAGGKNEQYF. The chain joins TRBV20-1 to TRBJ2-7; 11 nucleotides agree with TRBD2. The germline gives CDR1 DFQATT, CDR2 SNEGSKA (reference sequence). Unmatched junction bases numbered 12, after V lost 1 base and J lost 7 bases. The CDR3 runs 16 residues.

The J gene is TRBJ2-1, the V gene TRBV14, with 9 positions matching TRBD2. V shed 4 bases, J shed 2 bases, and the junction held 3 bases outside the gene matches. Germline assignment: CDR1 SGHDN and CDR2 FVKESK. The CDR3 is 15 residues long. CDR3 residues: CASSPRTSAYNEQFF. DNA of the CDR3: TGTGCCAGCAGCCCTAGGACTAGCGCCTACAATGAGCAGTTCTTC.

This clonotype was counted at least ten times. The chain couples TRBV6-4 to TRBJ1-2; a weak D match, TRBD1 (6 bases). In germline, CDR1 is MRHNA, CDR2 SNTAGT. CDR3 length: 14 amino acids. Trimming stripped 0 bases from V and 7 bases from J, with 12 bases between. CDR3 DNA sequence: TGTGCCAGCAGTGACTCGGGCAGGGGCGGTGGCTACACCTTC. It translates to CASSDSGRGGGYTF.

This chain joins TRBV9 and TRBJ2-3; D unclear. Germline CDR1 reads SGDLS; CDR2 reads YYNGEE. There are 14 residues in the CDR3. V lost 2 bases, J lost 6 bases, and 13 bases lay in between. The CDR3 reads CASSVGPPPDTQYF. The CDR3 bases are TGTGCCAGCAGCGTTGGTCCCCCCCCCGATACGCAGTATTTT.

This chain connects TRBV29-1 to TRBJ2-5; 11 bases fit TRBD1. Germline trimming cut 4 bases from V and 5 bases from J; bases unmatched to any gene: 9. This CDR3 is 15 amino acids long. Germline loops: CDR1 SQVTM, CDR2 ANQGSEA. CDR3 nucleotide sequence: TGCAGCGTTGGCGGAGGACAGGGGGCTTCCGAGACCCAGTACTTC. Protein product: CSVGGGQGASETQYF. Complete variable domain (other parts from reference TRBV29-1 and TRBJ2-5): SAVISQKPSRDICQRGTSLTIQCQVDSQVTMMFWYRQQPGQSLTLIATANQGSEATYESGFVIDKFPISRPNLTFSTLTVSNMSPEDSSIYLCSVGGGQGASETQYFGPGTRLLVL.